The TCR beta chain described here comes from a study of molecular identifiers for immune sequencing clone quantification. For the study at large: The replicates split RNA from roughly 20,000 or 100,000 naive CD8 cells five ways and sequenced four.

Input for naive CD8 libraries was roughly 20,000 to 1,000,000 sorted cells; the RNA fraction used was 10%, 30% or 50%. Study-level points and caveats: Over 99% of effector molecules, but under 1% in naive cells, were held by clones with more than 20 RNA copies. Among about a million naive cells, spiked Jurkat TCR RNA from a single cell was reportedly detectable.

This clonotype was observed at least ten times. The antigen is not known. TCRdb re-analysed the PCR reads in MiXCR, keeping a single row per CDR3 protein. Of 40,000 to 45,000 distinct CDR3 sequences in the sample, roughly 21% were seen once. Trimming took off 5 bases at V and 8 bases at J, with 19 bases between the two ends. CDR3 length equals 14 residues. Germline V gives CDR1 DFQATT, CDR2 SNEGSKA (reference sequence). The clonotype was recovered from a human donor in good health. Some libraries in this study had Jurkat cell RNA spiked in. The sample taken for sequencing was naive CD8+ T cells from blood, with Jurkat cell RNA spiked in. Subset reported: FACS-sorted CD8+CD4-CCR7+CD45RA+ naive T cells. The rearrangement uses TRBV20-1 and TRBJ2-1; D is possibly TRBD2 (6 bases). Here the CDR3 reads CSAPGLPRFDEQFF. DNA of the CDR3: TGCAGTGCTCCCGGACTACCTCGATTCGATGAGCAGTTCTTC.